This entry lists 13 T cell receptor beta chains sequenced from one sample in a study of CD8+ T cells in alopecia areata. Treatment indicated: oral pan-JAK inhibitor, 5-10 mg twice daily. Sequencing used cDNA as its template, made by extracting RNA and reverse transcribing it. TCRdb's table, derived via immunoSEQ multiplex PCR, lists solely in-frame clones and lacks some. Of 180,000 or so clones in the sample, 58% were seen once. The source was CD4+ T cells sorted from blood, collected at week 24, from a patient treated with tofacitinib. These receptors were obtained from a human donor with alopecia areata.

J is TRBJ1-5 and V is TRBV6-1, with D uncertain. Germline loops: CDR1 MNHNS, CDR2 SASEGT. Trimming removed 7 bases from V and 6 bases from J, with 13 bases in between. This CDR3 comprises 13 residues. The CDR3 region is CASTRDLLQPQHF. Written as DNA, the CDR3 is TGTGCCAGCACCCGGGATCTCCTTCAGCCCCAGCATTTT.

The chain couples TRBV20-1 to TRBJ2-7; a weak D match, TRBD2 (6 bases). CDR3 length: 11 residues. Germline values: CDR1 DFQATT, CDR2 SNEGSKA (reference sequence). The V gene lost 5 bases and the J gene lost 7 bases, with 12 bases spanning the gap. The CDR3 reads CSAGGRGEQYF. As DNA, the CDR3 is TGCAGTGCTGGGGGGAGAGGGGAGCAGTACTTC.

This clone was counted at least ten times. The chain has TRBV2 and TRBJ2-7, with 7 positions matching TRBD1. Germline loops: CDR1 SNHLY, CDR2 FYNNEI. V gave up 8 bases and J gave up 2 bases; unmatched junction bases: 6. This CDR3 is 13 amino acids long. The DNA for the CDR3 is TGTGCCAGCGAAAAACAGGGGACCTACGAGCAGTACTTC. This sequence encodes CASEKQGTYEQYF.

This clone was detected only a few times. This chain uses TRBV2 with TRBJ2-3; D is unresolved. CDR3 size: 11 residues. The V end was cut by 5 bases, the J end by 8 bases, with 8 bases between. Germline values: CDR1 SNHLY, CDR2 FYNNEI. Here the CDR3 DNA reads TGTGCCAGCAGTTCGGTCCGTACGCAGTATTTT. Amino acid sequence: CASSSVRTQYF.

The chain couples TRBV10-3 to TRBJ2-3, with a possible D match to TRBD1 (6 bases). The CDR3 is 13 amino acids. Germline CDR1 and CDR2: ENHRY and SYGVKD. Trimming pared 10 bases from V and 3 bases from J, leaving 14 bases between. In DNA, the CDR3 is TGTGCCACCACAGGGTCTGAGACAGATACGCAGTATTTT. It is translated as CATTGSETDTQYF.

The V gene is TRBV29-1, the J gene TRBJ1-5, with D unclear. The CDR3 sequence is 13 residues long. From germline, CDR1 is SQVTM and CDR2 ANQGSEA. V was pared by 4 bases and J by 2 bases, with 9 bases between. The CDR3 region is CSVVGGRNQPQHF. The CDR3, as DNA: TGCAGCGTTGTGGGAGGGCGCAATCAGCCCCAGCATTTT.

CDR3 amino acids: CASSYEGIDGYTF. The CDR3 DNA reads TGTGCCAGCAGTTACGAGGGTATAGATGGCTACACCTTC. This chain links TRBV6-6 with TRBJ1-2; D is undetermined. This CDR3 has 13 residues. Per the germline V gene, CDR1 is MNHNY and CDR2 is SVGAGI (reference sequence). With 2 bases removed from V and 6 bases from J, the gap between germline ends came to 10 bases.

The chain links TRBV7-6 to TRBJ2-7; 9 bases are shared with TRBD2. Per the germline V gene, CDR1 is SGHVS and CDR2 is FNYEAQ. CDR3 length: 14 residues. Losses at the gene ends were 4 bases for V and 3 bases for J; bases not matched to a gene: 4. The CDR3 reads CASSWGLANYEQYF. The CDR3 nucleotides read TGTGCCAGCAGCTGGGGACTAGCAAACTACGAGCAGTACTTC.

The chain has TRBV25-1 and TRBJ2-3; 10 bases match TRBD2. J gave up 3 bases and V 2 bases, and 5 bases lay outside the gene matches. This CDR3 is 16 amino acids long. Germline V gene lookup returns CDR1 MGHDK and CDR2 SYGVNS. CDR3 sequence: CASSEPSGSNTDTQYF. The CDR3 bases are TGTGCCAGCAGTGAACCTAGCGGGAGTAATACAGATACGCAGTATTTT.

This chain uses TRBV4-2 with TRBJ1-2; 8 nucleotides match TRBD1. The V gene's germline CDR1 is LGHNA and CDR2 YNFKEQ. This CDR3 has 16 amino acids. Unmatched junction bases numbered 10, after V lost 4 bases and J lost 3 bases. The chain's CDR3 is CASSPPVQGADYGYTF. The CDR3 DNA reads TGTGCCAGCAGCCCCCCCGTGCAGGGGGCTGACTATGGCTACACCTTC.

Only a few counts were recorded for this clone. The CDR3 DNA sequence: TGTGCCAGTAGTACCCTTCTAGCGGGAGGGACCGGGGAGCTGTTTTTT. Translating it yields CASSTLLAGGTGELFF. The genes are TRBV19 and TRBJ2-2, with 12 bases aligning to TRBD2. Trimming took 4 bases from V and 5 from J; bases not matched to a gene: 5. This CDR3 contains 16 residues. Germline V gene data show CDR1 as LNHDA and CDR2 as SQIVND (reference sequence). The full variable domain, completed using reference TRBV19 and TRBJ2-2, is DGGITQSPKYLFRKEGQNVTLSCEQNLNHDAMYWYRQDPGQGLRLIYYSQIVNDFQKGDIAEGYSVSREKKESFPLTVTSAQKNPTAFYLCASSTLLAGGTGELFFGEGSRLTVL.

This sequence joins TRBV7-9 and TRBJ2-3; TRBD1 matches 8 bases. CDR1 is SEHNR and CDR2 is FQNEAQ in the germline V gene (reference sequence). With V trimmed by 6 bases and J by 4 bases, 6 bases remained unmatched. The CDR3 runs to 14 residues. The CDR3 loop reads CASRTTGVADTQYF. The CDR3 DNA follows: TGTGCCAGCAGAACGACAGGGGTAGCAGATACGCAGTATTTT.

The chain carries TRBV10-3 and TRBJ1-5; D not resolved. Germline lookup yields CDR1 ENHRY and CDR2 SYGVKD. Trimming pared 1 base from V and 4 bases from J, leaving 8 bases between. CDR3 length equals 14 residues. As DNA, the CDR3 is TGTGCCATCAGTGAGTTAAAGGGAAATCAGCCCCAGCATTTT. Translated, it gives CAISELKGNQPQHF.